The 31 T cell receptor beta chains listed next were all sequenced from one sample in a study of T-cell reconstitution after alpha-beta-depleted transplantation in children. The authors prepared the TCRbeta library with unique molecular identifiers. Using its own MiXCR run on the PCR reads, TCRdb lists one record per CDR3 protein. This table has about 830,000 distinct CDR3 sequences, approximately 15% appearing once. The material was PBMCs, mostly from graft donor cells, obtained 360 days after TCRalphabeta/CD19-depleted stem cell transplant. All receptors come from a male patient younger than 18 who had a stem cell transplant for acute lymphoblastic leukemia, so the T cells may come from the graft donor.

This clonotype came up a few times. CDR3 residues: CASSPSAGDYSYNEQFF. The CDR3 nucleotides read TGTGCCAGCTCACCGTCAGCGGGAGATTACTCCTACAATGAGCAGTTCTTC. The chain couples TRBV18 to TRBJ2-1; TRBD2 matches at 8 bases. The V segment lost 3 bases and the J segment 0 bases; nucleotides outside the gene matches: 7. Germline CDR1 reads KGHSH; CDR2 reads LQKENI. The CDR3 is made up of 17 amino acids.

There are many counts of this clonotype. The rearrangement uses TRBV28 and TRBJ2-1; TRBD2 is a possible D gene (7 bases). V dropped 2 bases and J dropped 14 bases, with 13 bases sitting between them. Germline CDR1 reads MDHEN; CDR2 reads SYDVKM. The CDR3 is 12 amino acids. The CDR3 DNA sequence: TGTGCCAGCAGTTTAGGGGGGGGCGCCGAGTTCTTC. Translated: CASSLGGGAEFF. The variable domain in full, with the rest retrieved from reference TRBV28 and TRBJ2-1, is DVKVTQSSRYLVKRTGEKVFLECVQDMDHENMFWYRQDPGLGLRLIYFSYDVKMKEKGDIPEGYSVSREKKERFSLILESASTNQTSMYLCASSLGGGAEFFGPGTRLTVL.

The rearrangement uses TRBV5-1 and TRBJ2-7; 8 bases are a match to TRBD2. Germline CDR1 and CDR2: SGHRS and YFSETQ. J gave up 4 bases and V 4 bases, and 7 bases lay outside the gene matches. The CDR3 extends over 14 amino acids. Here the CDR3 reads CASSGLAREYEQYF. DNA of the CDR3: TGCGCCAGCAGCGGACTAGCTCGGGAATACGAGCAGTACTTC.

V gene TRBV6-2 or TRBV6-3 combines with J gene TRBJ1-5; a possible D gene is TRBD1 (5 bases). There are 15 residues in the CDR3. The V gene's germline CDR1 is MNHEY and CDR2 SVGEGT. The germline V and J ends were trimmed by 7 bases and 4 bases, with 17 bases remaining between them. The CDR3 DNA is TGTGCCAGCACCTCCGGGCAGGGCTGGAATCAGCCCCAGCATTTT. It encodes CASTSGQGWNQPQHF.

V is TRBV7-3 and J is TRBJ2-2; D is perhaps TRBD2 (6 bases). The germline V and J ends were trimmed by 10 bases and 7 bases, with 19 bases remaining between them. Germline CDR1 and CDR2: SGHTA and FQGTGA. CDR3 length equals 14 residues. The CDR3 nucleotides read TGTGCCATCCTCTCGGGACTTTGGGGCGGGGAGCTGTTTTTT. It yields the protein CAILSGLWGGELFF.

V usage is TRBV12-3 or TRBV12-4 and J usage is TRBJ2-7; TRBD2 matches at 11 bases. V lost 5 bases and J lost 5; bases outside the gene matches: 8. This CDR3 has 15 residues. This CDR3 reads CASSVSGRALDEQYF. As DNA, the CDR3 is TGTGCCAGCAGTGTTAGCGGGAGGGCCCTCGACGAGCAGTACTTC.

The chain recombines TRBV29-1 with TRBJ2-3; D ambiguous. The CDR3 contains 12 residues. CDR1 SQVTM and CDR2 ANQGSEA come from the germline V gene. The V end was cut by 3 bases, the J end by 0 bases, with 4 bases between. The CDR3 DNA sequence: TGCAGCGTTGAGGCTAGCACAGATACGCAGTATTTT. Translated, it gives CSVEASTDTQYF.

This clonotype turned up a few times. The rearrangement links TRBV7-3 to TRBJ2-3; TRBD2 is a possible D gene (6 bases). Germline lookup yields CDR1 SGHTA and CDR2 FQGTGA. V was trimmed by 1 base and J by 2 bases, leaving 10 bases between them. CDR3 size: 15 residues. The CDR3 here is CASSLRAGNTDTQYF. The CDR3 coding sequence is TGTGCCAGCAGCTTAAGGGCGGGAAACACAGATACGCAGTATTTT.

This clonotype has more than one count but fewer than ten. The chain is built from TRBV6-1 and TRBJ2-7; D ambiguous. The CDR3 runs 15 residues. Germline V gives CDR1 MNHNS, CDR2 SASEGT. The ends were cut back, 5 bases at V and 0 bases at J, with 14 bases in the middle. In DNA form, the CDR3 reads TGTGCCAGCAGTCCTCCTTCTCATTCCTCCTACGAGCAGTACTTC. Translation gives CASSPPSHSSYEQYF.

This clonotype was found once. The junction departs from germline at one end; a sequencing error may be responsible. The chain carries TRBV20-1 and TRBJ2-3; D not resolved. Germline loops: CDR1 DFQATT, CDR2 SNEGSKA (reference sequence). The CDR3 is made up of 14 amino acids. The CDR3 DNA is TGCAGTGCTGGAGATCCCCAGATCCTAGATACGCAGTATTTT. As protein: CSAGDPQILDTQYF.

This clonotype has just a few counts. The V call is TRBV29-1, the J call TRBJ1-1; D is uncertain. CDR3 size: 13 residues. Germline assignment: CDR1 SQVTM and CDR2 ANQGSEA. V gave up 7 bases and J gave up 10 bases, with 22 bases separating them. This CDR3 is CSAGDLGRYGAFF. In DNA form, the CDR3 reads TGCAGCGCTGGGGATCTAGGGAGATATGGAGCTTTCTTT.

V gene TRBV7-9 combines with J gene TRBJ1-6; a possible D gene is TRBD1 (5 bases). V was pared by 4 bases and J by 7 bases, with 17 bases between. This CDR3 comprises 16 residues. Germline V gene sequence: CDR1 SEHNR, CDR2 FQNEAQ (reference sequence). This chain's CDR3 is CASSSELGQWNSPLHF. CDR3 nucleotide sequence: TGTGCCAGCAGCTCAGAGCTGGGGCAGTGGAATTCACCCCTCCACTTT.

This chain uses TRBV5-1 with TRBJ1-1; TRBD1 might be the D (6 bases). The ends were cut back, 4 bases at V and 5 bases at J, with 15 bases in the middle. There are 14 residues in the CDR3. Per the germline V gene, CDR1 is SGHRS and CDR2 is YFSETQ. CDR3 DNA: TGCGCCAGCAGCCCGAGACAGGATTCTACTGAAGCTTTCTTT. It encodes CASSPRQDSTEAFF.

The gene calls are TRBV11-2 and TRBJ2-3; 7 positions agree with TRBD2. J gave up 0 bases and V 8 bases, and 5 bases lay outside the gene matches. The CDR3 has 14 residues. Per germline, CDR1 SGHAT and CDR2 FQNNGV. CDR3 DNA sequence: TGTGCCAGCCGGCGGGAGCAAAGCACAGATACGCAGTATTTT. This gives the protein CASRREQSTDTQYF.

This clonotype was counted many times. The V and J genes are TRBV12-3 or TRBV12-4 and TRBJ2-1; D is possibly TRBD2 (7 bases). Trimming stripped 5 bases from V and 3 bases from J, with 20 bases between. The length of the CDR3 is 17 residues. The CDR3: CASSPLGGGQIYNEQFF. CDR3 coding DNA: TGTGCCAGCAGTCCTCTAGGGGGAGGGCAGATCTACAATGAGCAGTTCTTC.

This clonotype was counted ten times or more. This chain uses TRBV5-1 with TRBJ2-7; no firm D call. CDR1 and CDR2 from the germline V gene are SGHRS and YFSETQ. CDR3 length: 12 residues. V lost 1 base, J lost 3 bases, and 5 bases lay in between. The CDR3 reads CASSLYRYEQYF. Here the CDR3 DNA reads TGCGCCAGCAGCTTGTATCGCTACGAGCAGTACTTC.

This clonotype was detected a few times. This chain links TRBV3-1 with TRBJ2-5; 7 bases are a match to TRBD2. Trimming cost V 7 bases and J 5 bases; bases outside gene matches: 16. Germline V lookup: CDR1 LGHDT, CDR2 YNNKEL (reference sequence). The CDR3 extends over 16 amino acids. For the CDR3, the DNA is TGTGCCAGCAAGTTTCGGGGAGGAGCGGGATGGGAGACCCAGTACTTC. It is translated as CASKFRGGAGWETQYF.

The rearrangement uses TRBV5-1 and TRBJ2-2; weak D call: TRBD2 (6 bases). Germline assignment: CDR1 SGHRS and CDR2 YFSETQ. There are 14 residues in the CDR3. The V and J ends lost 4 bases and 9 bases respectively, with 16 bases between them. The CDR3 loop is CASSPVASDRELFF. CDR3 in DNA: TGCGCCAGCAGCCCGGTGGCTAGCGACCGGGAGCTGTTTTTT.

This clonotype was recorded a few times. V gene TRBV7-3 combines with J gene TRBJ2-1; D may be TRBD2 (5 bases). Trimming took 1 base from V and 6 from J, leaving 10 bases between them. The CDR3 loop spans 14 amino acids. The germline V gene has CDR1 SGHTA and CDR2 FQGTGA. The CDR3 loop reads CASSLISSGNEQFF. CDR3 in DNA: TGTGCCAGCAGCTTAATTTCCAGCGGCAATGAGCAGTTCTTC. Variable domain in full (rest from reference TRBV7-3 and TRBJ2-1): GAGVSQTPSNKVTEKGKYVELRCDPISGHTALYWYRQSLGQGPEFLIYFQGTGAADDSGLPNDRFFAVRPEGSVSTLKIQRTERGDSAVYLCASSLISSGNEQFFGPGTRLTVL.

CDR3 DNA sequence: TGTGCCAGCAGTTGGGACAGGGCACCCTACAATGAGCAGTTCTTC. It is translated as CASSWDRAPYNEQFF. The chain employs TRBV12-3 or TRBV12-4 and TRBJ2-1; 9 nucleotides line up with TRBD1. This CDR3 is built from 15 residues. J lost 2 bases, V lost 4 bases, and 3 bases had no gene match.

This clonotype was detected ten times or more. This chain connects TRBV4-1 to TRBJ1-5; possible D gene TRBD1, 5 bases. The CDR3 totals 15 residues. V was clipped by 2 bases and J by 0 bases, with 8 bases between them. Germline values: CDR1 MGHRA, CDR2 YSYEKL. The CDR3 DNA sequence: TGCGCCAGCAGCCAAACAGGACATAGCAATCAGCCCCAGCATTTT. Encoded protein: CASSQTGHSNQPQHF.

A few counts support this clonotype. The chain uses TRBV4-1 and TRBJ1-1, with TRBD1 matching 9 bases. Germline lookup yields CDR1 MGHRA and CDR2 YSYEKL. The junction had 4 bases not matched to a gene; V was cut back by 4 bases and J by 7 bases. The CDR3 covers 13 residues. The CDR3 here is CASSPMTGGEAFF. Written as DNA, the CDR3 is TGCGCCAGCAGCCCCATGACAGGGGGTGAAGCTTTCTTT.

In its sample, this clonotype was seen many times. V is TRBV29-1 and J is TRBJ2-7; TRBD1 might be the D (6 bases). Germline CDR1 and CDR2: SQVTM and ANQGSEA. The CDR3 consists of 14 residues. Deletions cut 5 bases from V and 2 bases from J, with 16 bases between. CDR3 nucleotide sequence: TGCAGCGTTCGGGACAATTGGGCTACCTACGAGCAGTACTTC. This translates into CSVRDNWATYEQYF.

This clonotype came up once. The gene calls are TRBV7-2 and TRBJ2-3; 7 positions agree with TRBD1. The trim removed 6 bases at V and 6 bases at J, leaving 6 bases unmatched. Germline CDR1 is SGHTA and CDR2 is FQGNSA. The length of the CDR3 is 13 residues. CDR3 loop: CASSQTGFDTQYF. The CDR3 DNA reads TGTGCCAGCAGTCAGACAGGGTTCGATACGCAGTATTTT.

The chain employs TRBV7-8 and TRBJ1-4, with unresolved D. The CDR3 is 17 amino acids. The V end was cut by 4 bases, the J end by 8 bases, with 23 bases between. Germline CDR1 is SGHVS and CDR2 is FQNEAQ. The CDR3 region has the DNA TGTGCCAGCAGCTCCCCTCGAGTTGTTGCAACTATGGAAAAACTGTTTTTT. It is translated as CASSSPRVVATMEKLFF. Full variable domain (remainder filled in from reference TRBV7-8 and TRBJ1-4): GAGVSQSPRYKVAKRGQDVALRCDPISGHVSLFWYQQALGQGPEFLTYFQNEAQLDKSGLPSDRFFAERPEGSVSTLKIQRTQQEDSAVYLCASSSPRVVATMEKLFFGSGTQLSVL.

The DNA of the CDR3 is TGTGCCAGCAGTTGGGGGGCCGACCTCCTTCGCACAGATACGCAGTATTTT. This encodes CASSWGADLLRTDTQYF. This chain links TRBV27 with TRBJ2-3; the D gene could be TRBD1 or TRBD2 (6 bases each). Germline V gives CDR1 MNHEY, CDR2 SMNVEV (reference sequence). V gave up 4 bases and J gave up 1 base, with 18 bases separating them. This CDR3 has 17 amino acids.

This clonotype showed up many times. The rearrangement links TRBV29-1 to TRBJ2-5; TRBD1 is a possible D gene (6 bases). V was pared by 7 bases and J by 4 bases, with 10 bases between. CDR1 is SQVTM, CDR2 ANQGSEA, per germline. The CDR3 spans 11 residues. CDR3 coding DNA: TGCAGCGGGCAGGGGCGAGAGACCCAGTACTTC. This gives the protein CSGQGRETQYF.

V is TRBV28 and J is TRBJ2-7, with 7 bases lining up with TRBD1. There are 16 residues in the CDR3. J gave up 0 bases and V 3 bases, and 8 bases lay outside the gene matches. Germline V gene data show CDR1 as MDHEN and CDR2 as SYDVKM. The CDR3 DNA follows: TGTGCCAGCAGTTTCCCGGGACAGACTTTCTCCTACGAGCAGTACTTC. It codes for CASSFPGQTFSYEQYF.

This clonotype was detected many times. The chain uses TRBV5-1 and TRBJ1-4; no clear D gene. V was trimmed by 0 bases and J by 8 bases, leaving 11 bases between them. CDR3 length: 14 residues. From germline, CDR1 is SGHRS and CDR2 YFSETQ. The CDR3 DNA reads as TGCGCCAGCAGCTTGGGCTGGGGAAACGAAAAACTGTTTTTT. Protein: CASSLGWGNEKLFF.

This clonotype appeared a few times. The gene calls are TRBV10-3 and TRBJ2-6, with D possibly matching TRBD1 (5 bases). The germline CDR1 and CDR2 sequences are ENHRY and SYGVKD. Deletions cut 6 bases from V and 1 base from J, with 22 bases between. CDR3 length equals 19 residues. DNA for the CDR3: TGTGCCATCAGCGGTCTAGACAGCTTATTTCGGTCTGGGGCCAACGTCCTGACTTTC. Translated: CAISGLDSLFRSGANVLTF.

V is TRBV5-1 and J is TRBJ2-2; 8 positions agree with TRBD2. This CDR3 has 16 amino acids. Germline V gene lookup returns CDR1 SGHRS and CDR2 YFSETQ. Germline trimming cut 3 bases from V and 5 bases from J; bases unmatched to any gene: 9. The CDR3 is CASSSSSGRWTGELFF. In DNA, the CDR3 is TGCGCCAGCAGCTCATCAAGCGGGAGATGGACCGGGGAGCTGTTTTTT.